This passage covers 18 T cell receptor beta chains from one sample sequenced in a study of T cell changes during pregnancy in multiple sclerosis. Clones were sequenced by immunoSEQ multiplex PCR, and TCRdb holds only the in-frame ones, with some missing. Found here are tens of thousands of clones, roughly nine tenths of them singletons; the top ten hold around 0.8%. The sequenced sample was CD4+ T cells from peripheral blood mononuclear cells, obtained in the first trimester of pregnancy. These receptors came from a female donor with multiple sclerosis, enrolled in a pregnancy study.

This rearrangement joins TRBV5-1 to TRBJ2-2; TRBD2 agrees at 10 bases. CDR1 and CDR2 (germline): SGHRS, YFSETQ. V trimming: 4 bases; J trimming: 6 bases; junction bases outside the gene matches: 9. This CDR3 spans 16 amino acids. The CDR3 sequence is CASSQTPSGGAGELFF. The CDR3 coding sequence is TGCGCCAGCAGCCAGACCCCTAGCGGGGGCGCCGGGGAGCTGTTTTTT.

The chain is built from TRBV15 and TRBJ1-6, with TRBD1 matching 9 bases. This CDR3 spans 15 amino acids. Losses at the gene ends were 5 bases for V and 10 bases for J; bases not matched to a gene: 9. Germline-derived CDR1 and CDR2 are LNHNV and YYDKDF (reference sequence). The CDR3 nucleotides read TGTGCCACCAGCGATCGACAGGGGGTGGTCTCACCCCTCCACTTT. This translates into CATSDRQGVVSPLHF.

The chain recombines TRBV9 with TRBJ1-2, with D unclear. Germline-derived CDR1 and CDR2 are SGDLS and YYNGEE. This CDR3 spans 16 amino acids. V was shortened by 0 bases and J by 2 bases, with 14 bases between the two germline ends. The chain's CDR3 is CASSVGPAGHNYGYTF. The CDR3 nucleotides are TGTGCCAGCAGCGTAGGACCTGCGGGCCACAACTATGGCTACACCTTC.

The V gene is TRBV4-2, the J gene TRBJ2-1; 9 bases line up with TRBD2. The CDR3 contains 15 residues. From germline, CDR1 is LGHNA and CDR2 YNFKEQ. Germline trimming cut 5 bases from V and 4 bases from J; bases unmatched to any gene: 6. The CDR3, as DNA: TGTGCCAGCAGCAGGACTAGCGTTGGTTACAATGAGCAGTTCTTC. This sequence encodes CASSRTSVGYNEQFF.

V usage is TRBV6-5 and J usage is TRBJ1-2, with 8 nucleotides matching TRBD1. The trim removed 5 bases at V and 8 bases at J, leaving 10 bases unmatched. Per germline, CDR1 MNHEY and CDR2 SVGAGI. CDR3 length: 14 residues. The CDR3 DNA sequence: TGTGCCAGCAGTAACCTGGGACAGGCTAGCGGCTACACCTTC. The encoded protein is CASSNLGQASGYTF.

The J gene is TRBJ2-1, the V gene TRBV7-2, with 10 bases that match TRBD1. The CDR3 totals 14 residues. Germline V gene sequence: CDR1 SGHTA, CDR2 FQGNSA. Trimming at V came to 5 bases and at J to 10 bases, leaving 8 bases not matched to a gene. In nucleotides, the CDR3 is TGTGCCAGCAGCGGACGACAGGGGGCAAACGAGCAGTTCTTC. Amino acid sequence: CASSGRQGANEQFF.

The rearrangement uses TRBV5-1 and TRBJ2-6, with a possible D match to TRBD1 (6 bases). CDR3 size: 15 residues. Trimming left V 0 bases short and J 4 bases short, with 8 bases between. Looked up from germline, CDR1 is SGHRS and CDR2 is YFSETQ. The CDR3 sequence: CASSLDRAGANVLTF. CDR3 nucleotide sequence: TGCGCCAGCAGCTTGGACAGGGCCGGGGCCAACGTCCTGACTTTC.

The chain employs TRBV5-4 and TRBJ2-1, with 9 bases that match TRBD2. CDR3 size: 15 residues. Germline CDR1 and CDR2: SGHNT and YYREEE (reference sequence). Trimming removed 4 bases from V and 9 bases from J; junction bases left unmatched: 11. The CDR3 loop is CASSQQRGDLGEQFF. In DNA form, the CDR3 reads TGTGCCAGCAGCCAACAGCGGGGGGACCTGGGTGAGCAGTTCTTC.

The chain links TRBV6-5 to TRBJ1-5; the match to TRBD1 covers 7 bases. Germline-derived CDR1 and CDR2 are MNHEY and SVGAGI. The V gene end was trimmed by 2 bases and the J gene end by 5 bases; junction bases not matched to a gene: 3. This CDR3 contains 14 residues. CDR3 DNA: TGTGCCAGCAGTTACGGGACAGACGATCAGCCCCAGCATTTT. It codes for CASSYGTDDQPQHF.

This chain links TRBV5-4 with TRBJ2-5, with 9 bases lining up with TRBD2. The CDR3 length is 15 residues. Germline V gene lookup returns CDR1 SGHNT and CDR2 YYREEE (reference sequence). After removal of 0 bases from V and 3 bases from J, the junction contained 3 bases not matched to a gene. The CDR3 nucleotides are TGTGCCAGCAGCTTGGCTTTAGCGGGGGAAGAGACCCAGTACTTC. It encodes CASSLALAGEETQYF.

The rearrangement uses TRBV19 and TRBJ2-6; 9 bases align to TRBD1. Per the germline V gene, CDR1 is LNHDA and CDR2 is SQIVND (reference sequence). This CDR3 spans 16 amino acids. V was pared by 8 bases and J by 0 bases, with 5 bases of the junction left unmatched. The CDR3: CASGDRGFSGANVLTF. The CDR3 DNA is TGTGCCAGTGGCGACAGGGGGTTCTCTGGGGCCAACGTCCTGACTTTC.

The J gene is TRBJ1-2, the V gene TRBV7-9; TRBD1 is a possible D gene (6 bases). V was trimmed by 3 bases and J by 4 bases, leaving 15 bases between them. Germline CDR1 and CDR2: SEHNR and FQNEAQ (reference sequence). The CDR3 has 15 residues. The CDR3 reads CASSLGAGGLYGYTF. DNA for the CDR3: TGTGCCAGCAGCTTGGGTGCGGGGGGGCTCTATGGCTACACCTTC.

The CDR3 region is CASSPTGTRQPQHF. As DNA, the CDR3 is TGTGCCAGCAGTCCGACAGGGACTCGTCAGCCCCAGCATTTT. This chain connects TRBV28 to TRBJ1-5, with 7 bases that match TRBD1. The CDR3 covers 14 residues. V was clipped by 5 bases and J by 6 bases; unmatched bases: 7. The germline V gene encodes CDR1 MDHEN and CDR2 SYDVKM.

CDR3 DNA sequence: TGTGCCAGCAGCCAAGGTGGACAGGGGTTCTCCTATAATTCACCCCTCCACTTT. It codes for CASSQGGQGFSYNSPLHF. The V gene is TRBV4-2, the J gene TRBJ1-6; TRBD1 matches at 9 bases. Per the germline V gene, CDR1 is LGHNA and CDR2 is YNFKEQ. J gave up 0 bases and V 1 base, and 4 bases lay outside the gene matches. This CDR3 is 18 amino acids long.

The chain has TRBV10-3 and TRBJ2-7, with a possible D match to TRBD2 (7 bases). Between the trimmed V and J ends, which lost 4 bases and 7 bases, there was a span of 17 bases. CDR1 and CDR2 from the germline V gene are ENHRY and SYGVKD. The CDR3 runs 14 residues. In nucleotides, the CDR3 is TGTGCCATCAGTGTTTCGGACAGAGCGGGGGAGCAGTACTTC. This encodes CAISVSDRAGEQYF.

The chain employs TRBV28 and TRBJ2-2, with 7 positions matching TRBD1. V was clipped by 6 bases and J by 4 bases; unmatched bases: 8. Germline assignment: CDR1 MDHEN and CDR2 SYDVKM. The CDR3 consists of 15 residues. The CDR3 is CASSQHRGPTGELFF. CDR3 coding DNA: TGTGCCAGCAGCCAACACAGGGGACCCACCGGGGAGCTGTTTTTT.

V and J are TRBV19 and TRBJ1-2, with 9 bases aligning to TRBD1. This CDR3 is 15 amino acids long. V lost 3 bases, J lost 5 bases, and 7 bases stayed unmatched. Germline CDR1 reads LNHDA; CDR2 reads SQIVND (reference sequence). The CDR3 here is CASSIPGQGDYGYTF. The CDR3, as DNA: TGTGCCAGTAGTATCCCGGGACAGGGAGATTATGGCTACACCTTC.

This sequence joins TRBV9 and TRBJ1-1; no clear D. Per the germline V gene, CDR1 is SGDLS and CDR2 is YYNGEE. CDR3 length equals 14 residues. Trimming removed 6 bases from V and 3 bases from J, with 15 bases in between. The CDR3 loop reads CASNPAGPHTEAFF. DNA for the CDR3: TGTGCCAGCAACCCAGCGGGCCCCCACACTGAAGCTTTCTTT.